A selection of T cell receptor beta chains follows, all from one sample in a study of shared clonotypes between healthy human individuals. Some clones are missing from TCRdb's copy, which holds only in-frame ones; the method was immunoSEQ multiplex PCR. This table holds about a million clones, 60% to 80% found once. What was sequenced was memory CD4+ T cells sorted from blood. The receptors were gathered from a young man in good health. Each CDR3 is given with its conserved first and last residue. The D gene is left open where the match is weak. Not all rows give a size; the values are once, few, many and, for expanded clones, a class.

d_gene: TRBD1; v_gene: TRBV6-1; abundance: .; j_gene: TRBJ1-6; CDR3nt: TGTGCCAGCAGTGCCCACCCGGGACAGAATTCACCCCTCCACTTT; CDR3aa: CASSAHPGQNSPLHF
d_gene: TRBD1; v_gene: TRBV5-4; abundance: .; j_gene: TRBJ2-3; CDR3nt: TGTGCCAGCAGCCCGGACAGGCGCACAGATACGCAGTATTTT; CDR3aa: CASSPDRRTDTQYF
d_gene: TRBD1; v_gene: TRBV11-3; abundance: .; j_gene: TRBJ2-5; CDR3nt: TGTGCCAGCAGCACCGGGACAGCTGAGGGGACCCAGTACTTC; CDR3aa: CASSTGTAEGTQYF
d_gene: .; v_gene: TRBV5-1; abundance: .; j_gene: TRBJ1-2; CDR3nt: TGCGCCAGCAGCACTACAGGTTTACCAACCTATGGCTACACCTTC; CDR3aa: CASSTTGLPTYGYTF
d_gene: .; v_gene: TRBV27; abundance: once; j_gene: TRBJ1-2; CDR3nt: TGTGCCAGCAGAAGTGGCGGCGGCGCGGGGGACTATGGCTACACCTTC; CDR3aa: CASRSGGGAGDYGYTF
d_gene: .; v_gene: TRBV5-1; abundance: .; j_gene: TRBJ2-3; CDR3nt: TGCGCCAGCAGCTCACCAGGGACCCGGACAGATACGCAGTATTTT; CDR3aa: CASSSPGTRTDTQYF
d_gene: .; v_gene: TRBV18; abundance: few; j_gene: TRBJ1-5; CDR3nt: TGTGCCAGCACCGGGGATAGCAATCAGCCCCAGCATTTT; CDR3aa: CASTGDSNQPQHF
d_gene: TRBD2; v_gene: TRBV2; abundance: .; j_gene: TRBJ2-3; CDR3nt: TGTGCCAGCAGTTGGCGGGAGGGAGCAGGGGATACGCAGTATTTT; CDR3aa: CASSWREGAGDTQYF
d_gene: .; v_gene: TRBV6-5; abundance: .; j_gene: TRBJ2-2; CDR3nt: TGTGCCAGCATGTCAGTGAACACCGGGGAGCTGTTTTTT; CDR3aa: CASMSVNTGELFF
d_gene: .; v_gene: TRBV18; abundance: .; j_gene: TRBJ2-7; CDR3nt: TGTGCCAGCTCTCTGCAGGGGGGGTACGAGCAGTACTTC; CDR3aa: CASSLQGGYEQYF
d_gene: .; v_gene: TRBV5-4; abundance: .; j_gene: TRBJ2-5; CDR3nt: TGTGCCAGCAGCTTGGCTGGGGGGGCTGGAGAGACCCAGTACTTC; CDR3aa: CASSLAGGAGETQYF
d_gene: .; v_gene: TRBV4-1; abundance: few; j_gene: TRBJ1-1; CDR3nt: TGCGCCAGCAGCCCTAGCAGGGTCGGGGAAGCTTTCTTT; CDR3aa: CASSPSRVGEAFF
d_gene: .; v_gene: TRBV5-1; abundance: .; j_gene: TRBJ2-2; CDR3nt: TGCGCCAGCAGCTTGAGGACTGACACCGGGGAGCTGTTTTTT; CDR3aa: CASSLRTDTGELFF
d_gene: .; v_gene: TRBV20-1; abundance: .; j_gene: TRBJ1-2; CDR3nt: TGCAGTTCGGACAGAGACTATGGCTACACCTTC; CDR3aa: CSSDRDYGYTF
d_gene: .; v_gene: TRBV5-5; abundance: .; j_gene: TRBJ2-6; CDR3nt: TGTGCCAGCAGCCCGGCCGGGGGCATCCTCTCTGGGGCCAACGTCCTGACTTTC; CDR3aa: CASSPAGGILSGANVLTF
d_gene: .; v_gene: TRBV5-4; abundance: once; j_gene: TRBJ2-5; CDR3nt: TGTGCCAGCAGCTTGAAAACAGGGCAAGAGACCCAGTACTTC; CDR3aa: CASSLKTGQETQYF
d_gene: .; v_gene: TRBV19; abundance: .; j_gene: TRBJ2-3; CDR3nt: TGTGCCAGTAGTGCCAGACCCAGCACAGATACGCAGTATTTT; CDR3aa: CASSARPSTDTQYF
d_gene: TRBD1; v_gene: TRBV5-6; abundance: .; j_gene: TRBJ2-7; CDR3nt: TGTGCCAGCAGCCGGGGGGACAGGGGATTCCACTTC; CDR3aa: CASSRGDRGFHF
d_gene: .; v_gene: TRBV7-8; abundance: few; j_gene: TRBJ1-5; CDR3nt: TGTGCCAGCAGCTTCCAGGGACATCAGCCCCAGCATTTT; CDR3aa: CASSFQGHQPQHF
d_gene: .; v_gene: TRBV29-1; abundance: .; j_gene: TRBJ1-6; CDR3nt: TGCAGCGTTTCTGTGGAGGGGGTGTCACCCCTCCACTTT; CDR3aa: CSVSVEGVSPLHF
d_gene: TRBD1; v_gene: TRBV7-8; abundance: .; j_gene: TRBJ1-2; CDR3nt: TGTGCCAGCAGTCCCACAGGGGGGGGCTATGGCTACACCTTC; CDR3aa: CASSPTGGGYGYTF
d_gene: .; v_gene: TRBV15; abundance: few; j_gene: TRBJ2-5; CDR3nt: TGTGCCACCAGCAGAGATATGAGGAACCAAGAGACCCAGTACTTC; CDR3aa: CATSRDMRNQETQYF
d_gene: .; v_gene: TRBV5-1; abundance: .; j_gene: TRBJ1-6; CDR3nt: TGCGCCAGCAGGCCCTTCCCGACAGACCGTTCACCCCTCCACTTT; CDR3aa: CASRPFPTDRSPLHF
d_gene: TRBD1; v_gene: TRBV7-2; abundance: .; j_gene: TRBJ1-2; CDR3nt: TGTGCCAGCAGCTTAAGGACAGGGGAAGGCTACACCTTC; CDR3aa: CASSLRTGEGYTF
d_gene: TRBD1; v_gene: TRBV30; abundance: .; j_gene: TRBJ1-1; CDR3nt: TGTGCCTGGGGACAGGGTGGGACTGAAGCTTTCTTT; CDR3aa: CAWGQGGTEAFF
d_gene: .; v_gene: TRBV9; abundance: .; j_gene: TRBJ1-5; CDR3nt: TGTGCCAGCAGCTGGGGGCCCAATCAGCCCCAGCATTTT; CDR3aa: CASSWGPNQPQHF
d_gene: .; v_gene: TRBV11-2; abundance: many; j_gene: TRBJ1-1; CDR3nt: TGTGCCAGCAGCTTCGACCCGGACGTTACGAACACTGAAGCTTTCTTT; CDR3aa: CASSFDPDVTNTEAFF
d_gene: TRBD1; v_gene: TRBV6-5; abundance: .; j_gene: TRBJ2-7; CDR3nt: TGTGCCAGCAGAACCGGGACAGGGGAACAGCAGTACTTC; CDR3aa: CASRTGTGEQQYF
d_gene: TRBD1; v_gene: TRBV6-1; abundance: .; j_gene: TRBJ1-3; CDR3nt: TGTGCCAGCAGAGACGGGACAGGGAACGGAAACACCATATATTTT; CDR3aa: CASRDGTGNGNTIYF
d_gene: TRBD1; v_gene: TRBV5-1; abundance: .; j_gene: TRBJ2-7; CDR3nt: TGCGCCAGCAGACCCGGGACAGGGTCCTACGAGCAGTACTTC; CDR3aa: CASRPGTGSYEQYF
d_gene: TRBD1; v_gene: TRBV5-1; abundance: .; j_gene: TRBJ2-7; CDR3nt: TGCGCCAGCAGCTTAACAGGGGGCCACTCCTACGAGCAGTACTTC; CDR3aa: CASSLTGGHSYEQYF
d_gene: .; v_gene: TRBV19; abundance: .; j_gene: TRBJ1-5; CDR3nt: TGTGCCAGTAGTCGGGGGGTAAATAGCAATCAGCCCCAGCATTTT; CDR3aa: CASSRGVNSNQPQHF
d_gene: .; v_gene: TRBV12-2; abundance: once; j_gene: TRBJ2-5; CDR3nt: TGTGCAAGTCGCCGCCAAGAGACCCAGTACTTC; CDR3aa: CASRRQETQYF
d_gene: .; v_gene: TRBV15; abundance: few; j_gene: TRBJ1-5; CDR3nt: TGTGCCACCAGCCCACGGATACATAGCAATCAGCCCCAGCATTTT; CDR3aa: CATSPRIHSNQPQHF
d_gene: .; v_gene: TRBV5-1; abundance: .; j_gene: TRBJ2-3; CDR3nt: TGCGCCAGCAGCTGGAGTTCGGGCACAGATACGCAGTATTTT; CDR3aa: CASSWSSGTDTQYF
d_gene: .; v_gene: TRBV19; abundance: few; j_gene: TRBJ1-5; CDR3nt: TGTGCCAGTAGTCCCCGAGACAATCAGCCCCAGCATTTT; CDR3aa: CASSPRDNQPQHF
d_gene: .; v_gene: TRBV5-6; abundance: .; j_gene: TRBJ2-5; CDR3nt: TGTGCCAGCAGCTTATACGTGAGGATTGGGGGGGAGACCCAGTACTTC; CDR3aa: CASSLYVRIGGETQYF
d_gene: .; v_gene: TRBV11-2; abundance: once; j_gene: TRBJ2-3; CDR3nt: TGTGCCAGCAGCTTAGCCCCGCTGGGCACAGATACGCAGTATTTT; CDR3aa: CASSLAPLGTDTQYF
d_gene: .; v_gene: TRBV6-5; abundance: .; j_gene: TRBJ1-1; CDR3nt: TGTGCCAGCAGTTACAGCATGAACACTGAAGCTTTCTTT; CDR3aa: CASSYSMNTEAFF
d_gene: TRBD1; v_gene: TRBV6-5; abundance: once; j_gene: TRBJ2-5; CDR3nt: TGTGCCAGCAGTCCACTCGGACAGGGTGGGGAGACCCAGTACTTC; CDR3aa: CASSPLGQGGETQYF
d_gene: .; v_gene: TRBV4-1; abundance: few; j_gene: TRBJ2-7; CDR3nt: TGCGCCAGCAGCCAAGAGGTGAGGAGCCCCGCCTCCCCGTACTTC; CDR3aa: CASSQEVRSPASPYF
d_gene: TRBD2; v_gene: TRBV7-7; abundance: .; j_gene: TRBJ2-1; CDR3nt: TGTGCTAGCAGCCTTAGCGGGGCCTCCTACAATGAGCAGTTCTTC; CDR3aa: CASSLSGASYNEQFF
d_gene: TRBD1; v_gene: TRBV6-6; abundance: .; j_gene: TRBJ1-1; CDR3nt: TGTGCCAGCAGGACGACAGGGGCCTGGTCTGAAGCTTTCTTT; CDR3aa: CASRTTGAWSEAFF
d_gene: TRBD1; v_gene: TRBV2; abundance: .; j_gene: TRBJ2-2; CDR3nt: TGTGCCAAGTGGTTTGACAGGGAAATAAACACCGGGGAGCTGTTTTTT; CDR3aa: CAKWFDREINTGELFF
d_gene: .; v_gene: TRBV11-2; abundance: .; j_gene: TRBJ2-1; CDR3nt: TGTGCCAGCAGCTACCCCGTTGGTGGGCGGGGACAACCTTTGAATGAGCAGTTCTTC; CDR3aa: CASSYPVGGRGQPLNEQFF
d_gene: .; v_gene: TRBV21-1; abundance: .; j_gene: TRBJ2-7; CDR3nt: TGTGCCAGCAGCAAAAGGTTCGGGGTTCCCAATTACACCTACGAGCAGTACTTC; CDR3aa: CASSKRFGVPNYTYEQYF
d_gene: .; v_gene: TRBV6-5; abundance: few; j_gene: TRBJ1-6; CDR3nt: TGTGCCAGCAGTTACTTTCTAAGCTCCTATAATTCACCCCTCCACTTT; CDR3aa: CASSYFLSSYNSPLHF
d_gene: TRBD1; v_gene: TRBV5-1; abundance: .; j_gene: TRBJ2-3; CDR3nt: TGCGCCAGCAGCACCGGGACAGGGGGCTTCCCGCAGTATTTT; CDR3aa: CASSTGTGGFPQYF
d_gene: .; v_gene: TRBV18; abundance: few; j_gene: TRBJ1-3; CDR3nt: TGTGCCAGTATCGCTTCGGTGTATGGAAACACCATATATTTT; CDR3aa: CASIASVYGNTIYF
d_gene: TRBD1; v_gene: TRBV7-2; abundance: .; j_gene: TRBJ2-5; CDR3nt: TGTGCCAGCAGCGATGGACAGGCGCAAGAGACCCAGTACTTC; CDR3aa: CASSDGQAQETQYF
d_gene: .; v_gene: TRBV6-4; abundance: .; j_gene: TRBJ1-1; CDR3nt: TGTGCCAGCAGTGGGGACGGGAACACTGAAGCTTTCTTT; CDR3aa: CASSGDGNTEAFF
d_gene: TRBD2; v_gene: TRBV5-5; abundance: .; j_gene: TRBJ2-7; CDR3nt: TGTGCCAGCAGCTTCGGACTAGCGGGGACCTACGAGCAGTACTTC; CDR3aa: CASSFGLAGTYEQYF
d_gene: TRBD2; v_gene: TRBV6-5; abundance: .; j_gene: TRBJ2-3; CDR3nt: TGTGCCAGCAGTTTGGGGCTAGCGGCAGATACGCAGTATTTT; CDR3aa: CASSLGLAADTQYF
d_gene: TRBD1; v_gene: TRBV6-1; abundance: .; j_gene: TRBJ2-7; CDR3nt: TGTGCCAGCAGCGTGACAGGGCCCTACGAGCAGTACTTC; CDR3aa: CASSVTGPYEQYF
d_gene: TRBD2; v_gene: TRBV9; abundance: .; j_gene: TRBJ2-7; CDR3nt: TGTGCCAGCAGCGTAGAAAGGGGACTAGCGGCCTACGAGCAGTACTTC; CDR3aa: CASSVERGLAAYEQYF
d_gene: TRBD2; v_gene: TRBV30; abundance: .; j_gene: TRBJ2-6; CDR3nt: TGTGCCTGGAGTGACAGCGGGGGGGCCTCTGGGGCCAACGTCCTGACTTTC; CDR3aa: CAWSDSGGASGANVLTF
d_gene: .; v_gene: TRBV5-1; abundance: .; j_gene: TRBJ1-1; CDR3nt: TGCGCCAGCAGCTTGCGACAGCTGAACACTGAAGCTTTCTTT; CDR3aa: CASSLRQLNTEAFF
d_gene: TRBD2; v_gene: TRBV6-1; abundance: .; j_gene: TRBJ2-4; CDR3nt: TGTGCCAGCAGTGAAGGGACTAGAGGCTCAGCCGTGAGTCTGAGGGACATTCAGTACTTC; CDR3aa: CASSEGTRGSAVSLRDIQYF
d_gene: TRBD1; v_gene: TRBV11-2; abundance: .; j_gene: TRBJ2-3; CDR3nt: TGTGCCAGCAGCCCAGGGACAGTCGGTACGCAGTATTTT; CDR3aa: CASSPGTVGTQYF
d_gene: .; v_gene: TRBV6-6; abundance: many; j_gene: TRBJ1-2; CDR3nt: TGTGCCAGCACTGGGACCGGGGGGAACTATGGCTACACCTTC; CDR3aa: CASTGTGGNYGYTF